This is a list of T cell receptor beta chains from one sample in a study of shared T cell receptors in the human thymus. Clones were sequenced by immunoSEQ multiplex PCR, and TCRdb holds only the in-frame ones, with some missing. The sample carries 630,000 or so clones, 87% recorded once. These same records also appear under a second study, on human thymus T cells.

The sample was thymocytes. These receptors all stem from a boy under two years old with a congenital heart defect. The CDR3 runs from the conserved cysteine through the conserved F or W. D genes are given only for firm matches. Only part of the rows carry a size: once, few, many, or a class if the clone is expanded.

cdr3_aa	cdr3_nt	v_call	j_call	clone_size	d_call
CASSPPGGTNYGYTF	TGTGCCAGCAGCCCCCCCGGGGGGACTAACTATGGCTACACCTTC	TRBV14	TRBJ1-2	.	.
CASSPPTSGSAEQFF	TGTGCCAGCTCACCACCGACTAGCGGGAGCGCTGAGCAGTTCTTC	TRBV18	TRBJ2-1	.	TRBD2
CASSVGRQGRGAYEQYF	TGTGCCAGCAGTGTTGGCAGACAGGGGAGAGGGGCCTACGAGCAGTACTTC	TRBV25-1	TRBJ2-7	.	TRBD1
CASSPPLAGTTDTQYF	TGTGCCAGCAGCCCCCCCCTAGCGGGGACCACAGATACGCAGTATTTT	TRBV9	TRBJ2-3	.	TRBD2
CASSLAGVDTEAFF	TGCGCCAGCAGCTTGGCAGGGGTAGACACTGAAGCTTTCTTT	TRBV5-1	TRBJ1-1	once	.
CASRRYTTNEKLFF	TGTGCCAGCAGGCGGTACACAACTAATGAAAAACTGTTTTTT	TRBV2	TRBJ1-4	.	.
CASSMGLNIYEQYF	TGTGCCAGCAGCATGGGACTAAATATATACGAGCAGTACTTC	TRBV7-9	TRBJ2-7	few	TRBD2
CASSQDLGQGIGYTF	TGCGCCAGCAGCCAAGATTTGGGACAGGGTATCGGCTACACCTTC	TRBV4-3	TRBJ1-2	.	TRBD1
CASESWDIYQPQHF	TGTGCCAGCGAGTCCTGGGACATCTATCAGCCCCAGCATTTT	TRBV6-1	TRBJ1-5	.	.
CASSSQGSGNQPQHF	TGTGCCAGCAGTTCACAGGGATCGGGCAATCAGCCCCAGCATTTT	TRBV6-1	TRBJ1-5	.	.
CASSLESGGRETQYF	TGCGCCAGCAGCTTGGAGTCGGGAGGGAGGGAGACCCAGTACTTC	TRBV5-1	TRBJ2-5	once	TRBD2
CASSPSTSGGLSTDTQYF	TGCGCCAGCAGCCCCTCGACTAGCGGGGGACTTAGCACAGATACGCAGTATTTT	TRBV4-3	TRBJ2-3	few	TRBD2
CASSLSPTNQPQHF	TGTGCCAGCAGTTTGAGCCCCACCAATCAGCCCCAGCATTTT	TRBV6-5	TRBJ1-5	.	.
CASSQDVRRVAFF	TGCGCCAGCAGCCAAGATGTGCGACGGGTTGCTTTCTTT	TRBV4-1	TRBJ1-1	.	.
CASSPVHAGSGNTIYF	TGCGCCAGCAGCCCGGTACATGCAGGGTCTGGAAACACCATATATTTT	TRBV4-3	TRBJ1-3	.	.
CASSSYPRGKVGNQPQHF	TGTGCCAGCAGCTCCTATCCGCGGGGGAAGGTAGGCAATCAGCCCCAGCATTTT	TRBV5-4	TRBJ1-5	.	.
CASSIEVTRWAFF	TGTGCCAGTAGTATAGAAGTCACGCGGTGGGCTTTCTTT	TRBV19	TRBJ1-1	.	.
CASSPTLMWGDEQFF	TGTGCCAGCAGCCCAACCCTAATGTGGGGGGATGAGCAGTTCTTC	TRBV7-2	TRBJ2-1	.	.
CAWTLTWGPIYF	TGTGCCTGGACTCTTACGTGGGGGCCCATATATTTT	TRBV30	TRBJ1-3	.	.
CASSLAPPGQRNTGELFF	TGTGCCAGCAGCTTAGCACCCCCGGGACAGAGGAACACCGGGGAGCTGTTTTTT	TRBV7-2	TRBJ2-2	once	TRBD1
CASSGGRGEKLFF	TGTGCCAGCAGTGGAGGCAGGGGTGAAAAACTGTTTTTT	TRBV2	TRBJ1-4	.	.
CASSLAGSGRVGQETQYF	TGCGCCAGCAGCTTGGCGGGGAGCGGGAGGGTGGGTCAAGAGACCCAGTACTTC	TRBV5-1	TRBJ2-5	.	TRBD2
CASSSSGGGKNIQYF	TGTGCCAGCAGCTCTAGCGGGGGAGGCAAAAACATTCAGTACTTC	TRBV5-6	TRBJ2-4	.	TRBD2
CASTAGNNTEAFF	TGTGCCAGCACGGCCGGGAACAACACTGAAGCTTTCTTT	TRBV28	TRBJ1-1	.	.
CASSRILIPGQGARGANVLTF	TGTGCCAGTAGTAGAATACTTATTCCGGGACAGGGGGCGCGGGGGGCCAACGTCCTGACTTTC	TRBV19	TRBJ2-6	.	TRBD1
CASSPSGTGKVGYGYTF	TGCGCCAGCAGCCCCTCCGGGACAGGGAAGGTCGGGTATGGCTACACCTTC	TRBV4-3	TRBJ1-2	.	TRBD1
CASSLLGVGETQYF	TGCGCCAGCAGCTTGCTCGGGGTGGGAGAGACCCAGTACTTC	TRBV5-1	TRBJ2-5	.	.
CASSADRGRFEAFF	TGTGCCAGCAGCGCTGACAGGGGGCGATTTGAAGCTTTCTTT	TRBV2	TRBJ1-1	.	TRBD1
CASSYGGGTGELFF	TGTGCCAGCAGTTACGGGGGCGGCACCGGGGAGCTGTTTTTT	TRBV6-5	TRBJ2-2	.	.
CASSPRLSNYEQYF	TGTGCCAGCAGCCCTAGACTATCCAACTACGAGCAGTACTTC	TRBV14	TRBJ2-7	.	.
CASKTRTTDTQYF	TGTGCCAGCAAAACCCGTACTACAGATACGCAGTATTTT	TRBV11-2	TRBJ2-3	.	.
CASRLLRHRTNQPQHF	TGTGCCAGCAGGCTCCTTCGTCACAGGACGAATCAGCCCCAGCATTTT	TRBV28	TRBJ1-5	.	.
CASSLGQGRSNTEAFF	TGCGCCAGCAGCCTGGGACAGGGAAGGTCGAACACTGAAGCTTTCTTT	TRBV5-1	TRBJ1-1	.	TRBD1
CSAERGQGLHF	TGCAGTGCTGAGCGGGGACAGGGTCTCCACTTT	TRBV20-1	TRBJ1-6	.	TRBD1
CAWSVLRGEYNEQFF	TGTGCCTGGAGTGTACTCAGGGGGGAATACAATGAGCAGTTCTTC	TRBV30	TRBJ2-1	.	.
CAWSVPERPLPIDTQYF	TGTGCCTGGAGTGTTCCGGAGCGGCCCCTACCCATTGATACGCAGTATTTT	TRBV30	TRBJ2-3	.	.
CAWSRQTINEKLFF	TGTGCCTGGAGTCGACAGACGATAAATGAAAAACTGTTTTTT	TRBV30	TRBJ1-4	.	.
CASSLAGDLRGNNSPLHF	TGTGCCAGCAGCTTAGCCGGGGACCTGCGGGGGAATAATTCACCCCTCCACTTT	TRBV7-6	TRBJ1-6	.	.
CASSSDSFNSPLHF	TGTGCCAGCAGTTCGGACAGTTTTAATTCACCCCTCCACTTT	TRBV14	TRBJ1-6	.	.
CSVGKGGQATYEQYF	TGCAGCGTTGGGAAAGGGGGACAGGCAACCTACGAGCAGTACTTC	TRBV29-1	TRBJ2-7	.	TRBD1
CASSPTPPGENTEAFF	TGTGCCAGCAGCCCCACACCGCCAGGGGAGAACACTGAAGCTTTCTTT	TRBV7-9	TRBJ1-1	.	.
CASRQLTGGTSGNTIYF	TGTGCCAGCAGACAACTTACAGGGGGAACCTCTGGAAACACCATATATTTT	TRBV2	TRBJ1-3	.	TRBD1
CASSQAGLFGGPYQETQYF	TGCGCCAGCAGCCAAGCTGGACTTTTCGGGGGGCCGTACCAAGAGACCCAGTACTTC	TRBV4-3	TRBJ2-5	.	.
CASSLSNGGEKLFF	TGTGCCAGCAGCTTAAGCAACGGGGGTGAAAAACTGTTTTTT	TRBV7-2	TRBJ1-4	.	.
CASSLAKTQYF	TGCGCCAGCAGCTTGGCTAAGACCCAGTACTTC	TRBV5-1	TRBJ2-5	.	.